Here is one T cell receptor (beta chain) with its context. The CDR3 contains 15 residues. Germline V gene sequence: CDR1 SGHRS, CDR2 YFSETQ. Trimming cost V 4 bases and J 4 bases; bases outside gene matches: 10. This sample was included in a study of cytomegalovirus exposure and HLA in healthy donors. Healthy bone marrow donors supplied every sample. PCR primers comprised 60 Vbeta and 13 Jbeta primers. The method was immunoSEQ multiplex PCR; TCRdb's version includes in-frame clones alone and lacks a portion of them. Counted here are around 80,000 clones, roughly four fifths occurring once; the ten biggest clones make up around 4.5%.

The TCR sequence derives from a man aged 35-49 years in good health and CMV-seronegative. The chain carries TRBV5-1 and TRBJ2-7; TRBD2 matches at 8 bases. The sequenced sample consisted of PBMCs. CDR3 sequence (DNA): TGCGCCAGCAGCCTTTTCAGCGGGAGTGGGTACGAGCAGTACTTC. Translating it yields CASSLFSGSGYEQYF.